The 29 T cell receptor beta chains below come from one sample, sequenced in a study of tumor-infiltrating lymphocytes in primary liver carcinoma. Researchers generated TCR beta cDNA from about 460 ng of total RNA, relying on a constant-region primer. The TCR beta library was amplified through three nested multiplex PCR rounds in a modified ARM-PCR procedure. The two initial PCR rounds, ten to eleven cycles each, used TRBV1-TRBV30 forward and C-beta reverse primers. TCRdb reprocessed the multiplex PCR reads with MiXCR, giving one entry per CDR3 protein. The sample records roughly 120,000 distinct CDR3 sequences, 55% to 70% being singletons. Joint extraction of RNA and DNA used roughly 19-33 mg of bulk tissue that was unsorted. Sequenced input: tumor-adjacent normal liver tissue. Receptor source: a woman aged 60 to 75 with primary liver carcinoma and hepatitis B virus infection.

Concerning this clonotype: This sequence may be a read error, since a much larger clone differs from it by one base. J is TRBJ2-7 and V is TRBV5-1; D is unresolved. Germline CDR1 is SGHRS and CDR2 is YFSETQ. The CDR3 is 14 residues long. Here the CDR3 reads CASSLSKTSYERYF. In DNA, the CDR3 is TGCGCCAGCAGCTTGTCCAAAACCTCCTACGAGCGGTACTTC.

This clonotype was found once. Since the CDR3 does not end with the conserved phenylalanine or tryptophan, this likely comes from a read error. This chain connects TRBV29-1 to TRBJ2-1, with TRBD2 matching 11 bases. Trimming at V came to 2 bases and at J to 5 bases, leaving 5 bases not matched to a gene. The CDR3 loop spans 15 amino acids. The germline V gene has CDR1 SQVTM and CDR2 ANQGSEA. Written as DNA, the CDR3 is TGCAGCGTTGAACTAGCGGGAGGCCTCGACAATGAGCAGTTCCTC. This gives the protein CSVELAGGLDNEQFL.

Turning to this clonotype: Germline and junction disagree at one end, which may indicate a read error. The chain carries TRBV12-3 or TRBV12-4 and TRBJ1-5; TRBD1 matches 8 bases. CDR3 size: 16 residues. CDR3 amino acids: CTSSLAGGRGNQPQHF. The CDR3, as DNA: TGTACCAGCAGTTTGGCAGGGGGCCGGGGCAATCAGCCCCAGCATTTT.

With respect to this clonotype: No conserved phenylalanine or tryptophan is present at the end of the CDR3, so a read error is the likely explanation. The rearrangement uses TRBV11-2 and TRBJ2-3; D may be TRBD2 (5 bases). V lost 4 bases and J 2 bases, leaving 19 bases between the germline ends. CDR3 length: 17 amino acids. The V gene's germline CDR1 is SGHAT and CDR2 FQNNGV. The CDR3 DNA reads TGTGCCAGCAGCTCCCCCGCCACTAGTGTAAACACAGATACGCAGTATTTA. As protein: CASSSPATSVNTDTQYL.

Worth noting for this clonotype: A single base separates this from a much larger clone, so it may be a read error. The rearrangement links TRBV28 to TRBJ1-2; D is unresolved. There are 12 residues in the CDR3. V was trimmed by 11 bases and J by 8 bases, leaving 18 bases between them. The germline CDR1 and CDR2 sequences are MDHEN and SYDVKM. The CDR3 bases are TGTGCCTGCGGAAGGAGGATCCGAGGCTACACCTTC. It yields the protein CACGRRIRGYTF.

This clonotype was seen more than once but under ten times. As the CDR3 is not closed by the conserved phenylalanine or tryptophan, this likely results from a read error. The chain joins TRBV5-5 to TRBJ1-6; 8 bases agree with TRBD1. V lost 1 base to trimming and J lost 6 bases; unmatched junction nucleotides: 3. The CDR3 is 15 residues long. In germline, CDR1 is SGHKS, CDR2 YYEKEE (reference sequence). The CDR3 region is CASSLIRGLNSPLHL. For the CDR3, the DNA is TGTGCCAGCAGCTTGATCAGGGGGCTTAATTCACCCCTCCACCTT.

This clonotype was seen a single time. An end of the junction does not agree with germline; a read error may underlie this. This CDR3 is CVSNGDRGLGTGELFF. The CDR3 region has the DNA TGTGTCAGCAACGGGGACAGGGGGTTAGGAACCGGGGAGCTGTTTTTT. V gene TRBV6-5 combines with J gene TRBJ2-2; 11 bases are shared with TRBD1. The CDR3 length is 16 residues. Germline V gene lookup returns CDR1 MNHEY and CDR2 SVGAGI.

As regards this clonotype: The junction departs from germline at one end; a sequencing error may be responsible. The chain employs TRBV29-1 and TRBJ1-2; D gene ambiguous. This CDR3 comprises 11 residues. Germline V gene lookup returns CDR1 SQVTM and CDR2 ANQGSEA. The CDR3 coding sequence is TGCAGTACAAGGGTGAACTACGGCTACACCTTC. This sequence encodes CSTRVNYGYTF.

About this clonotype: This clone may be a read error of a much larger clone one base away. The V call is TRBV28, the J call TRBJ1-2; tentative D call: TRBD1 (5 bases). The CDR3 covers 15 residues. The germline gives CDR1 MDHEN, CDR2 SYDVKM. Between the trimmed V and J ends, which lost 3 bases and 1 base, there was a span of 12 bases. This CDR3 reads CASSLGRTFNYGYTF. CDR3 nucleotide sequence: TGTGCCAGCAGTTTGGGGCGGACGTTTAACTATGGCTACACCTTC.

The CDR3 reads CASSGQVADEAFF. DNA of the CDR3: TGTGCCAGCAGTGGACAGGTTGCAGATGAAGCTTTCTTT. V gene TRBV2 combines with J gene TRBJ1-1, with TRBD1 as a possible D gene (6 bases). This CDR3 contains 13 residues. CDR1 is SNHLY and CDR2 is FYNNEI in the germline V gene. V shed 4 bases and J shed 7 bases, with 13 bases lying between them.

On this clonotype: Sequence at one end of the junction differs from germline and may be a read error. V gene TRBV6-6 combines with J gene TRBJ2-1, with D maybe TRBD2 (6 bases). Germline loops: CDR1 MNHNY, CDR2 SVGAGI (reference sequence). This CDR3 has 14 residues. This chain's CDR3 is CASTHGGSHNEQFF. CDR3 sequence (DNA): TGTGCCAGCACCCACGGGGGTTCCCACAACGAGCAGTTCTTC.

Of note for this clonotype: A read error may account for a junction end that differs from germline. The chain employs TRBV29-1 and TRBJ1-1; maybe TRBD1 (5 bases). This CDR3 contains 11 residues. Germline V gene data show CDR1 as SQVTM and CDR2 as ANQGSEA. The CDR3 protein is CGVQDGTGAFF. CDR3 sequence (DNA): TGCGGCGTTCAAGACGGGACTGGAGCTTTCTTT.

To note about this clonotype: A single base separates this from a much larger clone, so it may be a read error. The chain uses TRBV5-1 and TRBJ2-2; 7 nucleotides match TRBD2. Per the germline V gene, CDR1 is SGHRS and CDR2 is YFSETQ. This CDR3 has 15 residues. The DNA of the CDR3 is TGCGCCTGCAGCTTCCTAGGGGAGGGCACCGGGGAGCTGTTTTTT. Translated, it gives CACSFLGEGTGELFF.

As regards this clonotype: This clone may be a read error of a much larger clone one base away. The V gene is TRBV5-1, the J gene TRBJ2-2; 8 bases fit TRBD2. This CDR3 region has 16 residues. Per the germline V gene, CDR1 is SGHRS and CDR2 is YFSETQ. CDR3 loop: CASSFRAGVGPGVLFF. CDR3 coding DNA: TGCGCCAGCAGCTTTAGAGCGGGAGTCGGTCCCGGGGTGCTGTTTTTT.

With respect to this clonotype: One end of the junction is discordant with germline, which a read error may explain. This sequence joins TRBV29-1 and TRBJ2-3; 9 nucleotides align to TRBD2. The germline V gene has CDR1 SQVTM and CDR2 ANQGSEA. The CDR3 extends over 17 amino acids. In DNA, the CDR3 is TGTAGCGTTGAAGATTGGCTAGCGGGAAGCAACACAGATACGCAGTATTTT. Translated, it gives CSVEDWLAGSNTDTQYF.

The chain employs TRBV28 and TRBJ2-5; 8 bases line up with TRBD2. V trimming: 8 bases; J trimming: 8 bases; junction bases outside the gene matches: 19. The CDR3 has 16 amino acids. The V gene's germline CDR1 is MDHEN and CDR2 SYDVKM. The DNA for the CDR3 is TGTGCCAGCGAAGAGCCCGGACTAGCATGGAGAGATACCCAGTACTTC. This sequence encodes CASEEPGLAWRDTQYF.

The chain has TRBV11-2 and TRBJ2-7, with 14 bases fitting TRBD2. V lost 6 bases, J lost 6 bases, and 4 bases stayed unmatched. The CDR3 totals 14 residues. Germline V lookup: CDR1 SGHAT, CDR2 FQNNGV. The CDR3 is CASREGLAGGEQYF. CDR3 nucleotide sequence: TGTGCCAGCAGGGAAGGACTAGCGGGAGGCGAGCAGTACTTC.

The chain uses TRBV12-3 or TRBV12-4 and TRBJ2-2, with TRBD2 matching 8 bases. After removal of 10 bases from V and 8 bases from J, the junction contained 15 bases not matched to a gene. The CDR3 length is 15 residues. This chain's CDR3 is CANSLRISGVGELFF. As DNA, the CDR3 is TGTGCCAACAGCCTGAGGATTAGCGGGGTGGGGGAGCTGTTTTTT.

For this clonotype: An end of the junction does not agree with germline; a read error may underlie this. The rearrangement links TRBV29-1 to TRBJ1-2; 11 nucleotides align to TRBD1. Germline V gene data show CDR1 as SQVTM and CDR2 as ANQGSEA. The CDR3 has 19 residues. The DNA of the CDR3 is TGCAGCGTTGAAGCCCTCTGGCGGACAGGGGGCGCGGGAAACTATGGCCACACCTTC. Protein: CSVEALWRTGGAGNYGHTF.

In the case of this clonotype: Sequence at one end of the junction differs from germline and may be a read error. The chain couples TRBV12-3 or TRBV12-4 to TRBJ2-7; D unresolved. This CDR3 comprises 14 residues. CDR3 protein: CTSTSDAGSYEQYF. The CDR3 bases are TGCACCAGCACCAGCGACGCCGGCTCCTACGAGCAATACTTC.

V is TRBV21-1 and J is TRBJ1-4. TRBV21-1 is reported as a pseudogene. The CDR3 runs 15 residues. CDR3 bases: TGTGCCAGTAGCAATTCCGGGGGACTTGTCGAAAAACTGCTTTTT. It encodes CASSNSGGLVEKLLF.

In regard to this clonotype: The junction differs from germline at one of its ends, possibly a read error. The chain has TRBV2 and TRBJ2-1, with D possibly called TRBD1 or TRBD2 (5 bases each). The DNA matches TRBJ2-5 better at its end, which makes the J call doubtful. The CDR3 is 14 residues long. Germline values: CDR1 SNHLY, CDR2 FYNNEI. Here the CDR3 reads CACRPGTYIETQYF. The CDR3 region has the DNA TGTGCCTGCAGGCCCGGGACGTATATCGAGACCCAGTACTTC.

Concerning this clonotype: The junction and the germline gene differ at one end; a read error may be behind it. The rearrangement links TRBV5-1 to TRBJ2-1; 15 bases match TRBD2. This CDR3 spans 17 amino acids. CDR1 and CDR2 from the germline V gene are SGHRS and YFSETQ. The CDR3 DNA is TGCACCAGCAGCCGGACTAGCGGGAGGGCCGTATACATTGAGCAGCTCTTC. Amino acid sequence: CTSSRTSGRAVYIEQLF.

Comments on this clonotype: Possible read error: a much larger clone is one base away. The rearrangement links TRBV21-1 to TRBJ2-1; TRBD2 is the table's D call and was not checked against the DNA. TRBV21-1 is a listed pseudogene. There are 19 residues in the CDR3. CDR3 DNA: TGTGCCAGCAACCCGGGACTAGCGGGACCCTCCGGGGCCTACAATGGGCAGTTCTTC. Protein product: CASNPGLAGPSGAYNGQFF.

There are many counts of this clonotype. The CDR3 loop reads CASSLSLRGNQPQHF. The CDR3, as DNA: TGTGCCAGCAGTTTAAGTTTACGGGGCAATCAGCCCCAGCATTTT. The chain joins TRBV12-3 or TRBV12-4 to TRBJ1-5; D remains ambiguous. The CDR3 length is 15 residues. V was pared by 2 bases and J by 2 bases, with 10 bases between.

CDR3 residues: CASSDLRATGGIQDTQYF. The CDR3 nucleotides read TGTGCCAGCAGTGACCTTCGTGCGACAGGGGGGATTCAAGATACGCAGTATTTT. The rearrangement joins TRBV6-1 to TRBJ2-3, with TRBD1 identical over 9 bases. The CDR3 has 18 amino acids. Germline V gene lookup returns CDR1 MNHNS and CDR2 SASEGT. Unmatched junction bases numbered 15, after V lost 3 bases and J lost 5 bases.

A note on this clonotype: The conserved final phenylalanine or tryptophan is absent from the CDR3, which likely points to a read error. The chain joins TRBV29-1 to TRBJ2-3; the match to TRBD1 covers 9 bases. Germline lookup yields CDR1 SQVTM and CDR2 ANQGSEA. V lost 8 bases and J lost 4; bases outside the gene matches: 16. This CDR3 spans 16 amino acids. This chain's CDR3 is CSIRGGGTGGADTQYL. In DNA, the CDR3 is TGCAGCATCCGCGGGGGTGGAACAGGGGGCGCAGATACGCAGTATTTG.

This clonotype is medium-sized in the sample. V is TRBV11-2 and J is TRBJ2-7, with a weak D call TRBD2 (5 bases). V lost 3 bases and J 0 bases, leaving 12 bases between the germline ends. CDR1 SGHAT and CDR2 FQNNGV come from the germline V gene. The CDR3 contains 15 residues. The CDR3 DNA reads TGTGCCAGCAGCTTTAATCGGGGAACCTCCTACGAGCAGTACTTC. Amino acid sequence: CASSFNRGTSYEQYF.

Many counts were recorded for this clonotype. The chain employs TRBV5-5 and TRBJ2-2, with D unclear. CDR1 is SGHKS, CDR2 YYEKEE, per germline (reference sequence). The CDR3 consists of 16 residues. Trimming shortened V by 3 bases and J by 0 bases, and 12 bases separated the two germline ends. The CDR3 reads CASSYSGGSNTGELFF. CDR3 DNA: TGTGCCAGCAGCTATTCGGGTGGCTCGAACACCGGGGAGCTGTTTTTT.